Listed here are 31 T cell receptor beta chains from one sample, sequenced in a study of shared clonotypes between healthy human individuals. Profiled with immunoSEQ multiplex PCR; TCRdb holds only in-frame clones, not every one. This table holds around 350,000 clones, 70% to 75% found once. The sample consisted of memory CD4+ T cells sorted from blood. As for subset: CD45RA-negative fraction. These receptors came from a man aged 25 to 40 in good health.

There are a few counts of this clone. The chain recombines TRBV19 with TRBJ1-2; D is perhaps TRBD1 (5 bases). The CDR3 spans 12 residues. Trimming left V 4 bases short and J 4 bases short, with 7 bases between. Germline-derived CDR1 and CDR2 are LNHDA and SQIVND (reference sequence). The CDR3 DNA sequence: TGTGCCAGTAGTAGGCAGGGCTATGGCTACACCTTC. It translates to CASSRQGYGYTF.

The chain has TRBV14 and TRBJ2-2; the match to TRBD1 covers 9 bases. Germline V lookup: CDR1 SGHDN, CDR2 FVKESK. The CDR3 totals 17 residues. The V and J ends lost 1 base and 0 bases, in that order; junction bases with no gene match: 3. This CDR3 is CASSQGGTGPNTGELFF. As DNA, the CDR3 is TGTGCCAGCAGCCAAGGTGGGACAGGGCCGAACACCGGGGAGCTGTTTTTT.

The chain combines TRBV19 with TRBJ2-5; 12 nucleotides agree with TRBD2. CDR1 and CDR2 from the germline V gene are LNHDA and SQIVND (reference sequence). The junction had 19 bases not matched to a gene; V was cut back by 5 bases and J by 6 bases. This CDR3 has 19 amino acids. This chain's CDR3 is CASSLPPGGTSGRPKTQYF. For the CDR3, the DNA is TGTGCCAGTAGTCTCCCGCCAGGAGGTACTAGCGGGAGGCCAAAGACCCAGTACTTC.

This chain uses TRBV19 with TRBJ2-1; 8 bases align to TRBD2. The CDR3 spans 20 residues. V lost 2 bases and J lost 1; bases outside the gene matches: 16. Germline-derived CDR1 and CDR2 are LNHDA and SQIVND (reference sequence). The CDR3 DNA is TGTGCCAGTAGTATACGGCCAGGAGGAGCGGGAGCCAATTCCTACAATGAGCAGTTCTTC. Its protein is CASSIRPGGAGANSYNEQFF.

The chain links TRBV7-9 to TRBJ2-3; 7 bases agree with TRBD2. Germline CDR1 SEHNR, CDR2 FQNEAQ (reference sequence). This CDR3 region has 15 residues. The V gene end was trimmed by 5 bases and the J gene end by 3 bases; junction bases not matched to a gene: 8. The CDR3 DNA is TGTGCCAGCAGCCGCTCGAGGGAGGGGACAGATACGCAGTATTTT. It is translated as CASSRSREGTDTQYF.

The rearrangement links TRBV19 to TRBJ1-1, with D unclear. V shed 6 bases and J shed 3 bases, with 11 bases lying between them. The CDR3 covers 13 residues. The germline gives CDR1 LNHDA, CDR2 SQIVND (reference sequence). CDR3: CASSRIGDTEAFF. The CDR3, as DNA: TGTGCCAGTAGCCGGATCGGCGACACTGAAGCTTTCTTT.

This sequence joins TRBV2 and TRBJ1-5; 10 nucleotides line up with TRBD1. The CDR3 consists of 14 residues. Trimming cost V 6 bases and J 7 bases; bases outside gene matches: 6. Per germline, CDR1 SNHLY and CDR2 FYNNEI. Here the CDR3 reads CASRGTGVLQPQHF. As DNA, the CDR3 is TGTGCCAGCAGAGGGACAGGGGTTTTGCAGCCCCAGCATTTT.

V usage is TRBV6-1 and J usage is TRBJ1-1; D is unclear. This CDR3 is built from 15 residues. From germline, CDR1 is MNHNS and CDR2 SASEGT. V was shortened by 1 base and J by 0 bases, with 9 bases between the two germline ends. The CDR3 loop is CASSEGFFVNTEAFF. CDR3 DNA: TGTGCCAGCAGTGAAGGGTTTTTCGTGAACACTGAAGCTTTCTTT.

The rearrangement joins TRBV7-2 to TRBJ2-1, with 9 bases lining up with TRBD1. Germline V gene lookup returns CDR1 SGHTA and CDR2 FQGNSA. J gave up 7 bases and V 2 bases, and 3 bases lay outside the gene matches. The CDR3 length is 14 residues. The CDR3 coding sequence is TGTGCCAGCAGCTTAACAGGGGGCAGGAATGAGCAGTTCTTC. Translation: CASSLTGGRNEQFF.

The chain joins TRBV28 to TRBJ2-7, with D unresolved. This CDR3 is built from 14 residues. Trimming stripped 10 bases from V and 1 base from J, with 17 bases between. Germline V gene data show CDR1 as MDHEN and CDR2 as SYDVKM. CDR3 in DNA: TGTGCCACCCCCCAGAGAGGCGTTTCCTACGAGCAGTACTTC. The encoded protein is CATPQRGVSYEQYF.

The V and J genes are TRBV11-2 and TRBJ2-1; no clear D gene. Per the germline V gene, CDR1 is SGHAT and CDR2 is FQNNGV. The CDR3 covers 12 residues. Trimming shortened V by 0 bases and J by 11 bases, and 8 bases separated the two germline ends. The CDR3 is CASSLDTRKQFF. The CDR3 DNA follows: TGTGCCAGCAGCTTAGATACCAGAAAGCAGTTCTTC.

This clone was detected only once. The gene calls are TRBV7-8 and TRBJ2-4; D uncertain. Germline-derived CDR1 and CDR2 are SGHVS and FQNEAQ. The CDR3 is made up of 15 amino acids. The ends were cut back, 5 bases at V and 4 bases at J, with 15 bases in the middle. The CDR3 here is CASSPQRVAKNIQYF. CDR3 nucleotide sequence: TGTGCCAGCAGCCCCCAACGGGTAGCTAAAAACATTCAGTACTTC.

The chain combines TRBV4-1 with TRBJ2-1; a possible D gene is TRBD2 (6 bases). This CDR3 contains 18 residues. Looked up from germline, CDR1 is MGHRA and CDR2 is YSYEKL. V dropped 0 bases and J dropped 3 bases, with 18 bases sitting between them. The CDR3 nucleotides read TGCGCCAGCAGCCAAGAGACCCTAGGAAGCGGGCACTACAATGAGCAGTTCTTC. Amino acid sequence: CASSQETLGSGHYNEQFF.

V and J are TRBV9 and TRBJ1-5; D is unclear. The CDR3 is 12 amino acids. Germline CDR1 and CDR2: SGDLS and YYNGEE. The V gene lost 4 bases and the J gene lost 2 bases, with 4 bases spanning the gap. CDR3 amino acids: CASSMGNQPQHF. CDR3 nucleotide sequence: TGTGCCAGCAGCATGGGCAATCAGCCCCAGCATTTT.

This clone was recorded only once. The chain combines TRBV11-2 with TRBJ1-1; D might be TRBD1 (6 bases). The CDR3 length is 14 residues. V was shortened by 4 bases and J by 3 bases, with 12 bases between the two germline ends. CDR1 and CDR2 from the germline V gene are SGHAT and FQNNGV. The CDR3 spells CASSSVRGYTEAFF. The CDR3 bases are TGTGCCAGCAGCTCTGTCAGGGGATACACTGAAGCTTTCTTT.

On this clone itself: At one end the junction does not follow the germline gene, possibly because of a read error. Other DNA sequences from this sample encode an identical CDR3 as well. CDR3 region: CASSFGLAGYEQYF. As DNA, the CDR3 is TGTGCCAGTAGTTTCGGACTAGCGGGCTACGAGCAGTACTTC. This chain connects TRBV27 to TRBJ2-7, with 11 positions matching TRBD2. The CDR3 has 14 amino acids. The V gene's germline CDR1 is MNHEY and CDR2 SMNVEV (reference sequence).

This clone has only a few counts. CDR3 residues: CASSRGQGVLPQHF. CDR3 DNA sequence: TGTGCCAGTTCACGCGGACAGGGGGTATTGCCCCAGCATTTT. This chain links TRBV19 with TRBJ1-5, with 10 nucleotides matching TRBD1. Germline V gene sequence: CDR1 LNHDA, CDR2 SQIVND (reference sequence). This CDR3 spans 14 amino acids. V lost 8 bases and J lost 9; bases outside the gene matches: 10.

The table lists this clone with a count of one. This chain connects TRBV6-5 to TRBJ1-2, with 7 bases lining up with TRBD1. Germline lookup yields CDR1 MNHEY and CDR2 SVGAGI. CDR3 length equals 14 residues. V was pared by 6 bases and J by 8 bases, with 12 bases of the junction left unmatched. CDR3 coding DNA: TGTGCCAGCAGGACGGGACAGTGGGTTGGAGGCTACACCTTC. This sequence encodes CASRTGQWVGGYTF.

This clone was detected a few times. In DNA, the CDR3 is TGTGCCAGCAGCTTGGAAGGGACTGAGTCCTACGAGCAGTACTTC. As protein: CASSLEGTESYEQYF. The rearrangement joins TRBV5-5 to TRBJ2-7, with a possible D match to TRBD2 (6 bases). V was pared by 0 bases and J by 1 base, with 11 bases between. Germline V gives CDR1 SGHKS, CDR2 YYEKEE (reference sequence). The CDR3 runs 15 residues.

This clone has just a few counts. V is TRBV5-8 and J is TRBJ2-1; TRBD2 aligns across 7 bases. With V trimmed by 4 bases and J by 3 bases, 4 bases remained unmatched. The CDR3 is 14 amino acids. The germline gives CDR1 SGHTS, CDR2 YDEGEE. The CDR3 DNA is TGTGCCAGCAGCCGGGGGGACGTCTACAATGAGCAGTTCTTC. Translating gives CASSRGDVYNEQFF. The full variable domain, in which reference TRBV5-8 and TRBJ2-1 provide the parts outside the CDR3, is EAGVTQSPTHLIKTRGQQATLRCSPISGHTSVYWYQQALGLGLQFLLWYDEGEERNRGNFPPRFSGRQFPNYSSELNVNALELEDSALYLCASSRGDVYNEQFFGPGTRLTVL.

Comment on this clone: Other DNA sequences in the sample encode the same CDR3. The chain carries TRBV7-9 and TRBJ2-1; D perhaps matches TRBD2 (6 bases). Germline V CDR1 and CDR2: SEHNR, FQNEAQ (reference sequence). Trimming pared 5 bases from V and 5 bases from J, leaving 16 bases between. The CDR3 has 15 amino acids. CDR3 coding DNA: TGTGCCAGCAGCAACAAAGGGCTAGCGAACAATGAGCAGTTCTTC. Protein: CASSNKGLANNEQFF.

The chain is built from TRBV2 and TRBJ2-5; D is unresolved. Germline V gives CDR1 SNHLY, CDR2 FYNNEI. The CDR3 runs to 15 residues. The ends were cut back, 0 bases at V and 0 bases at J, with 8 bases in the middle. The CDR3 DNA reads TGTGCCAGCAGTGAAGCCCCGGTGTACCAAGAGACCCAGTACTTC. Protein: CASSEAPVYQETQYF.

This clone was seen at least ten times. Other DNA sequences in the same sample also yield this CDR3. The chain employs TRBV6-6 and TRBJ2-7; no reliable D call. Germline V gives CDR1 MNHNY, CDR2 SVGAGI (reference sequence). CDR3 size: 12 residues. Trimming pared 6 bases from V and 4 bases from J, leaving 10 bases between. The CDR3 bases are TGTGCCAGCAGGGACGGCGGTTACGAGCAGTACTTC. Protein sequence: CASRDGGYEQYF.

The gene calls are TRBV28 and TRBJ2-3; D may be TRBD2 (6 bases). Germline V gene data show CDR1 as MDHEN and CDR2 as SYDVKM. This CDR3 is built from 15 residues. Trimming shortened V by 5 bases and J by 4 bases, and 16 bases separated the two germline ends. CDR3 amino acids: CASSRRLGGADTQYF. CDR3 in DNA: TGTGCCAGCAGTCGCCGACTAGGAGGGGCAGATACGCAGTATTTT.

This clone is a singleton in its sample. The chain uses TRBV2 and TRBJ2-1; maybe TRBD1 (6 bases). This CDR3 comprises 15 residues. From germline, CDR1 is SNHLY and CDR2 FYNNEI. V was shortened by 7 bases and J by 5 bases, with 18 bases between the two germline ends. The DNA of the CDR3 is TGTGCCAGCACCTTGAGGGGGAATGGTAACAATGAGCAGTTCTTC. Protein: CASTLRGNGNNEQFF.

The chain employs TRBV18 and TRBJ1-2; 8 bases map to TRBD1. The junction had 5 bases not matched to a gene; V was cut back by 0 bases and J by 8 bases. Germline V CDR1 and CDR2: KGHSH, LQKENI. This CDR3 is 14 amino acids long. CDR3 bases: TGTGCCAGCTCACCACCGGGCAGGGGGCACGGCTACACCTTC. This gives the protein CASSPPGRGHGYTF.

This rearrangement joins TRBV28 to TRBJ2-3, with D possibly matching TRBD2 (5 bases). Germline values: CDR1 MDHEN, CDR2 SYDVKM. Trimming left V 2 bases short and J 2 bases short, with 23 bases between. The CDR3 contains 19 residues. CDR3: CASSLSLGLGGLYTDTQYF. CDR3 DNA: TGTGCCAGCAGTTTAAGCCTCGGTCTAGGAGGTTTGTACACAGATACGCAGTATTTT.

The J gene is TRBJ2-3, the V gene TRBV7-8; 9 nucleotides match TRBD1. V lost 1 base and J lost 0; bases outside the gene matches: 2. The CDR3 loop spans 16 amino acids. In germline, CDR1 is SGHVS, CDR2 FQNEAQ. In nucleotides, the CDR3 is TGTGCCAGCAGCTTAGAGGGGACAGGGAGCACAGATACGCAGTATTTT. The encoded protein is CASSLEGTGSTDTQYF.

The V gene is TRBV15, the J gene TRBJ2-7, with 8 positions matching TRBD2. This CDR3 is 14 amino acids long. Germline values: CDR1 LNHNV, CDR2 YYDKDF (reference sequence). V lost 7 bases and J lost 5; bases outside the gene matches: 10. The CDR3 here is CATTTGGPGNEQYF. The DNA for the CDR3 is TGTGCCACCACTACGGGGGGGCCGGGGAACGAGCAGTACTTC.

The chain recombines TRBV28 with TRBJ2-7; tentative D call: TRBD1 (5 bases). The CDR3 is 12 residues long. The germline V gene encodes CDR1 MDHEN and CDR2 SYDVKM. With 6 bases removed from V and 0 bases from J, the gap between germline ends came to 6 bases. Here the CDR3 DNA reads TGTGCCAGCAGGACAGCCTCCTACGAGCAGTACTTC. Translated: CASRTASYEQYF.

This chain connects TRBV7-6 to TRBJ2-7; 10 bases are a match to TRBD1. Germline CDR1 SGHVS, CDR2 FNYEAQ. CDR3 length equals 15 residues. V was pared by 1 base and J by 1 base, with 1 base of the junction left unmatched. The CDR3 spells CASSLGTGGSYEQYF. The CDR3 DNA reads as TGTGCCAGCAGCTTAGGGACAGGGGGATCCTACGAGCAGTACTTC.